This entry lists 8 T cell receptor beta chains sequenced from one sample in a study of shared clonotypes between healthy human individuals. Some clones are missing from TCRdb's copy, which holds only in-frame ones; the method was immunoSEQ multiplex PCR. The sample comprises some 980,000 clones, approximately 80% of which are singletons, and nearly 1.5% rests with the top ten. The specimen sequenced was memory CD4+ T cells sorted from blood. The subset was: CD45RA-negative fraction. These TCRs come from a man in his late teens or twenties in good health.

The chain carries TRBV5-4 and TRBJ2-5, with D perhaps matching TRBD1 (7 bases). Germline values: CDR1 SGHNT, CDR2 YYREEE (reference sequence). V was shortened by 4 bases and J by 5 bases, with 21 bases between the two germline ends. The CDR3 consists of 16 residues. In nucleotides, the CDR3 is TGTGCCAGCAGCCAGGGGGGCAGGCGGGGTGTGGAGACCCAGTACTTC. Amino acid sequence: CASSQGGRRGVETQYF.

The rearrangement uses TRBV9 and TRBJ1-4; a possible D gene is TRBD1 (5 bases). The V and J ends lost 4 bases and 2 bases respectively, with 12 bases between them. This CDR3 comprises 15 residues. In germline, CDR1 is SGDLS, CDR2 YYNGEE. CDR3 coding DNA: TGTGCCAGCAGCCCCTCGGGGGACACTAATGAAAAACTGTTTTTT. It encodes CASSPSGDTNEKLFF.

The gene calls are TRBV7-9 and TRBJ2-7, with 13 bases aligning to TRBD2. The germline V gene has CDR1 SEHNR and CDR2 FQNEAQ (reference sequence). The CDR3 has 15 amino acids. V lost 5 bases and J lost 6; bases outside the gene matches: 7. The CDR3 region is CASSPLTSGGFEQYF. CDR3 nucleotides: TGTGCCAGCAGCCCACTGACTAGCGGGGGGTTCGAGCAGTACTTC.

The chain employs TRBV5-1 and TRBJ2-3, with 10 bases fitting TRBD2. V was clipped by 2 bases and J by 6 bases; unmatched bases: 6. Germline CDR1 and CDR2: SGHRS and YFSETQ. The CDR3 contains 15 residues. CDR3 DNA: TGCGCCAGCAGCTTAGCGGGGGGGCATTCCGATACGCAGTATTTT. Encoded protein: CASSLAGGHSDTQYF. Full variable domain (missing parts from reference TRBV5-1 and TRBJ2-3): KAGVTQTPRYLIKTRGQQVTLSCSPISGHRSVSWYQQTPGQGLQFLFEYFSETQRNKGNFPGRFSGRQFSNSRSEMNVSTLELGDSALYLCASSLAGGHSDTQYFGPGTRLTVL.

With respect to this clone: Other nucleotide sequences from this sample produce the same CDR3. The chain carries TRBV14 and TRBJ1-1, with no clear D. CDR3 length equals 14 residues. Deletions cut 0 bases from V and 1 base from J, with 6 bases between. The germline V gene has CDR1 SGHDN and CDR2 FVKESK. CDR3 coding DNA: TGTGCCAGCAGCCAAGAAGGCGGGAACACTGAAGCTTTCTTT. Translating it yields CASSQEGGNTEAFF. Complete variable domain (other parts from reference TRBV14 and TRBJ1-1): EAGVTQFPSHSVIEKGQTVTLRCDPISGHDNLYWYRRVMGKEIKFLLHFVKESKQDESGMPNNRFLAERTGGTYSTLKVQPAELEDSGVYFCASSQEGGNTEAFFGQGTRLTVV.

The chain recombines TRBV7-6 with TRBJ2-2; D is perhaps TRBD1 (5 bases). The germline gives CDR1 SGHVS, CDR2 FNYEAQ. The CDR3 runs 16 residues. Trimming cost V 6 bases and J 5 bases, with 19 bases left between them. The CDR3 sequence: CASSLSGKAGTGELFF. The CDR3 nucleotides are TGTGCCAGCAGTCTATCAGGGAAAGCTGGGACCGGGGAGCTGTTTTTT.

This sequence joins TRBV18 and TRBJ1-2; the D is unclear. From germline, CDR1 is KGHSH and CDR2 LQKENI. Trimming pared 5 bases from V and 2 bases from J, leaving 9 bases between. The CDR3 covers 13 residues. CDR3: CASSRQSNYGYTF. In nucleotides, the CDR3 is TGTGCCAGCTCAAGACAATCAAACTATGGCTACACCTTC.

This rearrangement joins TRBV18 to TRBJ2-6, with 10 nucleotides matching TRBD1. The CDR3 is made up of 17 amino acids. The trim removed 3 bases at V and 4 bases at J, leaving 6 bases unmatched. Germline assignment: CDR1 KGHSH and CDR2 LQKENI. The CDR3 sequence: CASSPPGQGTGANVLTF. The CDR3, as DNA: TGTGCCAGCTCACCCCCGGGACAGGGGACCGGGGCCAACGTCCTGACTTTC.